The present T cell receptor beta chain was sequenced within a study of CD8 T cells in Susac syndrome. Looking at the study overall: At the time their blood was drawn, patients with Susac syndrome were either therapy-naive, on corticosteroids (with some of them also receiving intravenous immunoglobulin), or on intravenous immunoglobulin alone.

Reverse transcription of about 0.5 to 1 ug RNA was carried out with random hexamers. TCRdb reprocessed the immunoSEQ multiplex PCR reads via MiXCR and lists one record per CDR3 protein. The sample consists of around 200,000 distinct CDR3 sequences, 85% to 95% of them appearing once. This clonotype was found once. Its antigen is not known. Germline assignment: CDR1 SNHLY and CDR2 FYNNEI. The V end lost 5 bases, the J end lost 7 bases, and 15 bases lay between the germline ends. The CDR3 contains 14 residues. Study-wide points: As the study acknowledged, the number of individuals in its TCR sequencing and HLA analysis was relatively small.

V and J are TRBV2 and TRBJ2-1, with a weak D call TRBD2 (5 bases). This TCR came from a human donor with Susac syndrome. Sequenced material: CD8+ T cells from PBMCs. The CDR3 loop is CASSLSKLGNEQFF. The CDR3 DNA reads TGTGCCAGCAGTCTTTCCAAACTAGGAAATGAGCAGTTCTTC.